This TCR beta chain appears in the sequencing data of a study of T-cell reconstitution after alpha-beta-depleted transplantation in children. Germline-derived CDR1 and CDR2 are DFQATT and SNEGSKA (reference sequence). V lost 3 bases, J lost 2 bases, and 11 bases lay in between. The CDR3 totals 13 residues. The authors prepared the TCRbeta library with unique molecular identifiers. TCRdb itself ran the PCR reads through MiXCR, one entry per CDR3 protein. The sample has fewer than 250,000 distinct CDR3 sequences; less than 9% are singletons. The sequences come from PBMCs, mostly from graft donor cells, collected 180 days after TCRalphabeta/CD19-depleted stem cell transplant. The TCR comes from a male patient younger than 18 who had a stem cell transplant for acute lymphoblastic leukemia, so the T cells may come from the graft donor. V is TRBV20-1 and J is TRBJ2-7; D is possibly TRBD2 (5 bases). Here the CDR3 reads CSASRPGTYEQYF. CDR3 DNA sequence: TGCAGTGCTAGTCGCCCGGGGACCTACGAGCAGTACTTC.